These T cell receptor beta chains were read from a single sample in a study of blood T cells in healthy people across ages. MiXCR, run by TCRdb on the 5' RACE reads, gives a single entry per CDR3 protein. The sample shows about 680,000 distinct CDR3 sequences, 45% to 50% of them seen only once. Sequencing was carried out using blood. The receptors here all came from a woman aged 60-75 years in good health. CDR3s include the opening cysteine and the closing phenylalanine or tryptophan. A D gene is named only where the DNA matches it firmly. Where a row states a size, it is once, few, many or the class of an expanded clone; other rows omit it.

-	-	TRBV20-1	TRBJ2-3	TGCAGTGCTAGACTCCGAATAGGCGGCACAGATACGCAGTATTTT	CSARLRIGGTDTQYF
-	-	TRBV29-1	TRBJ1-2	TGCAGCCTCGGCAGGGGAAACGGCTACACCTTC	CSLGRGNGYTF
-	-	TRBV21-1	TRBJ2-5	TGTGCCAGCAGCAAATTGACGGACGCGAGGGATATTCAAGAGACCCAGTACTTC	CASSKLTDARDIQETQYF
-	TRBD1	TRBV18	TRBJ2-1	TGTGCCAGCTCACGGCCGGGACAGCCAAAATTTAGTGAGCAGTTCTTC	CASSRPGQPKFSEQFF
-	-	TRBV24-1	TRBJ1-1	TGTGCCACCAGTGACAGGGAGACTGAAGCTTTCTTT	CATSDRETEAFF
-	-	TRBV24-1	TRBJ2-1	TGTGCCACCAGTGACCTCACTCCGCGTAGGTACTCCTACAATGAGCAGTTCTTC	CATSDLTPRRYSYNEQFF
-	TRBD1	TRBV5-1	TRBJ2-7	TGCGCCAGCAGATCGACAGGGGAGAGGTACGAGCAGTACTTC	CASRSTGERYEQYF
-	-	TRBV10-3	TRBJ2-7	TGTGCCATCAGAGCGACCAATGAGCAGTACTTC	CAIRATNEQYF
-	-	TRBV29-1	TRBJ2-1	TGCAGCGCCAACCGCGGGGCGAATGAGCGGTTCTTC	CSANRGANERFF
-	TRBD1	TRBV28	TRBJ1-2	TGTGCCAGCAGTTCCCTGACAGGGAGCTCTATTAACTATGGCTACACCTTC	CASSSLTGSSINYGYTF
-	-	TRBV7-2	TRBJ1-5	TGTGCCAGCAGCCTAGATCAAGAAACACAGCCCCAGCATTTT	CASSLDQETQPQHF
-	TRBD1	TRBV10-3	TRBJ1-6	TGTGCCATCAGGAGGACAGGGGATAATTCACCCCTCCACTTT	CAIRRTGDNSPLHF
-	-	TRBV29-1	TRBJ2-7	TGCAGCGTCAAGACAGGTATAGGAGTCTACGAGCAGTACTTC	CSVKTGIGVYEQYF
many	TRBD2	TRBV7-9	TRBJ2-7	TGTGCCAGCACGAGCGGGAGGTACGAGCAGTACTTC	CASTSGRYEQYF
-	TRBD2	TRBV25-1	TRBJ2-4	TGTGCCAGCAGTGAATTCGGGACTAGCAGAACAAACATTCAGTACTTC	CASSEFGTSRTNIQYF
once	-	TRBV20-1	TRBJ1-6	TGCAGTGCTACCAAAAGCTCCTATAATTCACCCCTCCACTTT	CSATKSSYNSPLHF
-	TRBD1	TRBV20-1	TRBJ2-5	TGCAGTGCCCCCGACAGGGGACAAGAGACCCAGTACTTC	CSAPDRGQETQYF
-	-	TRBV28	TRBJ2-2	TGTGCCAGCGGTGTCACCGGGGAGCGGTTTTTT	CASGVTGERFF
many	-	TRBV6-5	TRBJ2-7	TGTGCCAGCAGTTACTGGGGATCCAGCTACGAGCAGTACTTC	CASSYWGSSYEQYF
-	TRBD2	TRBV7-6	TRBJ2-5	TGTGCCAGCAGCTCAAGCGGGAGGGCCGTGGAGACCCAGTACTTC	CASSSSGRAVETQYF
many	TRBD2	TRBV12-3/TRBV12-4	TRBJ2-1	TGTGCCAGCAGTAGAGGGACTAGCGGGAGGGCCTCCGGATCCTACAATGAGCAGTTCTTC	CASSRGTSGRASGSYNEQFF
-	TRBD2	TRBV7-2	TRBJ2-7	TGTGCCAGCAGCTTAGGGCGGGAGTTCCACGAGCAGTACTTC	CASSLGREFHEQYF
few	-	TRBV2	TRBJ2-7	TGTGCCAGCGGACTTCCCTCCTACGAGCAGTACTTC	CASGLPSYEQYF
few	TRBD2	TRBV4-3	TRBJ2-3	TGCGCCAGCAGCCAAGAAAGTAGTAAGGGGACTAGCCGAAAAATCACAGATACGCAGTATTTT	CASSQESSKGTSRKITDTQYF
-	TRBD2	TRBV6-2/TRBV6-3	TRBJ2-7	TGTGCCAGCAGTTCGCCAGGGGGAACTAGCGGGAGTGGCCCCTACGAGCAGTACTTC	CASSSPGGTSGSGPYEQYF
few	-	TRBV2	TRBJ1-2	TGTGCCACCGGGGGAGGTGGCTACACCTTC	CATGGGGYTF
once	TRBD2	TRBV4-1	TRBJ2-1	TGCGCCAGCAGCCCATCGACGACTAGCGGGAGCCGGAATGAGCAGTTCTTC	CASSPSTTSGSRNEQFF
-	-	TRBV6-6	TRBJ1-5	TGTGCCAGCAGTTACAATCGGTATAGCAATCAGCCCCAGCATTTT	CASSYNRYSNQPQHF
-	-	TRBV4-3	TRBJ2-3	TGCGCCAGCAGCCAAGATGTTCCCGCGTCAGGATCAGCACAGAGGGATACGCAGTATTTT	CASSQDVPASGSAQRDTQYF
-	TRBD1	TRBV18	TRBJ1-5	TGTGCCAGCTCACCAAATTCGGGACAGGGGAGCAATCAGCCCCAGCATTTT	CASSPNSGQGSNQPQHF
-	-	TRBV14	TRBJ1-6	TGTGCCAGCATTCCGAATCGCTGGATCTATAATTCACCCCTCCACTTT	CASIPNRWIYNSPLHF
-	TRBD1	TRBV2	TRBJ1-5	TGTGCCAGCAGAAGGACAGGGTATAGCAATCAGCCCCAGCATTTT	CASRRTGYSNQPQHF
-	TRBD2	TRBV6-1	TRBJ2-3	TGTGCCAGCAGAACGGGACTAGAGCCAGATACGCAGTATTTT	CASRTGLEPDTQYF
many	TRBD1	TRBV20-1	TRBJ1-5	TGCAGTGTCACAGGGGCCTTAAGCAATCAGCCCCAGCATTTT	CSVTGALSNQPQHF
-	-	TRBV4-2	TRBJ2-7	TGTGCCAGCAGTCAAAAGACGGGGCCTTACAATGAGCAGTACTTC	CASSQKTGPYNEQYF
-	TRBD2	TRBV4-1	TRBJ2-1	TGCGCCAGCAGCCAAGATAAAGCGGGAGTCTACAATGAGCAGTTCTTC	CASSQDKAGVYNEQFF
-	-	TRBV29-1	TRBJ2-3	TGCAGCGTCGGGAGACACTCCCGTTTCACAGATACGCAGTATTTT	CSVGRHSRFTDTQYF
few	-	TRBV10-3	TRBJ1-6	TGTGCCACGCTTCGCACGGTGATCAATAATTCACCCCTCCACTTT	CATLRTVINNSPLHF
-	-	TRBV20-1	TRBJ1-1	TGCAGTGCGAAGGCGGACACCACTGAAGCTTTCTTT	CSAKADTTEAFF
-	-	TRBV12-3/TRBV12-4	TRBJ2-1	TGTGCCAGCAGTTTAAGACTAGTCAATGAGCAGTTCTTC	CASSLRLVNEQFF
few	-	TRBV6-5	TRBJ2-7	TGTGCCAGCAGTTACTCTCCCGGTTCCTACGAGCAGTACTTC	CASSYSPGSYEQYF
few	TRBD2	TRBV9	TRBJ2-1	TGTGCCAGCAGCGTGACTAGCGCGAACAATGAGCAGTTCTTC	CASSVTSANNEQFF
-	-	TRBV18	TRBJ1-2	TGTGCCAGCTCACCACTGGTGACAGCTTCCTATGGCTACACCTTC	CASSPLVTASYGYTF
-	-	TRBV28	TRBJ1-2	TGTGCCAGCAGCTCCAGTGGGGATTGGTATGGCTACACCTTC	CASSSSGDWYGYTF
-	TRBD1	TRBV12-3/TRBV12-4	TRBJ2-3	TGTGCCAGCAGTCCTAGTTACAGGGGGCGTACAGATACGCAGTATTTT	CASSPSYRGRTDTQYF
-	-	TRBV20-1	TRBJ1-5	TGCAGTGCTAGAGATACCAGGGGAGGACAGCCCCAGCATTTT	CSARDTRGGQPQHF
-	TRBD2	TRBV20-1	TRBJ2-1	TGCAGTGCTCCGACTAGCGGGAGGGCTAATGAGCAGTTCTTC	CSAPTSGRANEQFF
few	-	TRBV20-1	TRBJ1-2	TGCAGTGCTAGGATAGTCTCAGCTAACTATGGCTACACCTTC	CSARIVSANYGYTF
-	TRBD1	TRBV27	TRBJ2-7	TGTGCCAGCAGTTCCGGAGGGACAGGTTACGAGCAGTACTTC	CASSSGGTGYEQYF
-	-	TRBV4-1	TRBJ2-5	TGCGCCAGCAGCCAAGTCGGCGCGACCAGCCAAGAGACCCAGTACTTC	CASSQVGATSQETQYF
-	-	TRBV6-6	TRBJ1-1	TGTGCCAGCAGTTACCGGGGCATGAACACTGAAGCTTTCTTT	CASSYRGMNTEAFF
few	-	TRBV7-2	TRBJ2-3	TGTGCCAGCAGCTTAGCATCGGGGGCCTCAGATACGCAGTATTTT	CASSLASGASDTQYF
few	TRBD1	TRBV11-1	TRBJ2-7	TGTGCCAGCAGCTTGACAGGGGATGCGCAGTACTTC	CASSLTGDAQYF
few	-	TRBV9	TRBJ2-2	TGTGCCAGCAGCGTTGATATAAGGGCGGTCGGGGAGCTGTTTTTT	CASSVDIRAVGELFF